The clone carrying this TCR beta chain showed up just a few times. Its target is not known. The data are from a study of post-analysis software for immune sequencing data. Looking at the study overall: Recorded disease courses covered relapsing-remitting, secondary progressive and progressive-relapsing multiple sclerosis. Some patients had no subtype annotation. General study findings and limits: F-measure co-clustering was strong for batch-matched samples. Several TRBV segments, TRBV5-6, TRBV5-1 and TRBV20-1 among them, were found more frequent in patients than controls. Comparison with controls showed significantly lower normalized Chao1 diversity in multiple sclerosis patients.

The CDR3 has 19 amino acids. CDR1 is LNHNV and CDR2 is YYDKDF in the germline V gene (reference sequence). V was pared by 5 bases and J by 4 bases, with 19 bases of the junction left unmatched. Carried by the TCR beta cDNA libraries were unique molecular identifiers. Some 500,000 cDNA molecules were obtained from approximately 1 to 10 million T cells. TCRdb itself ran the PCR reads through MiXCR, one entry per CDR3 protein. The data hold 550,000 to 700,000 distinct CDR3 sequences, with 44% observed a single time. This TCR was sampled from a girl aged 5 to 17 with multiple sclerosis. Sequenced material: blood. V usage is TRBV15 and J usage is TRBJ2-5; 10 bases match TRBD1. CDR3: CATSLKNRPGQGLGETQYF. CDR3 bases: TGTGCCACCAGCCTCAAGAACCGGCCGGGACAGGGGTTAGGAGAGACCCAGTACTTC.